The 14 T cell receptor beta chains listed next were all sequenced from one sample in a study of T cells in Graves' hyperthyroidism and ophthalmopathy. TCR beta CDR3 region amplification was performed from RNA transcripts. The HTBI set primed first-round TCR CDR3 RT-PCR. TCRdb passed the multiplex PCR reads through MiXCR, listing each CDR3 protein once. Of about 760,000 distinct CDR3 sequences listed, over 35% are singletons. Sequencing used blood. The receptors were sampled from a woman between 40 and 50 years old with Graves' hyperthyroidism.

This chain uses TRBV6-5 with TRBJ1-4; D is ambiguous. V dropped 0 bases and J dropped 7 bases, with 9 bases sitting between them. This CDR3 has 14 amino acids. The germline CDR1 and CDR2 sequences are MNHEY and SVGAGI. CDR3 coding DNA: TGTGCCAGCAGTTACTCACAGTGGGGTGAAAAACTGTTTTTT. It specifies CASSYSQWGEKLFF.

This clonotype was observed at least ten times. The V gene is TRBV7-9, the J gene TRBJ1-6; the D is unclear. Germline V gene lookup returns CDR1 SEHNR and CDR2 FQNEAQ (reference sequence). This CDR3 has 14 residues. Trimming stripped 5 bases from V and 7 bases from J, with 12 bases between. CDR3 loop: CASSALGANSPLHF. CDR3 in DNA: TGTGCCAGCAGCGCCTTGGGCGCGAATTCACCCCTCCACTTT. Variable domain in full (rest from reference TRBV7-9 and TRBJ1-6): DTGVSQNPRHKITKRGQNVTFRCDPISEHNRLYWYRQTLGQGPEFLTYFQNEAQLEKSRLLSDRFSAERPKGSFSTLEIQRTEQGDSAMYLCASSALGANSPLHFGNGTRLTVT.

This clonotype occurred once. The chain employs TRBV6-6 and TRBJ2-2, with TRBD2 matching 8 bases. The germline V gene encodes CDR1 MNHNY and CDR2 SVGAGI (reference sequence). The trim removed 2 bases at V and 3 bases at J, leaving 5 bases unmatched. The CDR3 is made up of 16 amino acids. CDR3 protein: CASSYGTRKDTGELFF. CDR3 DNA sequence: TGTGCCAGCAGTTACGGGACTAGAAAGGACACCGGGGAGCTGTTTTTT.

The chain combines TRBV6-5 with TRBJ1-1; D is unresolved. Trimming left V 6 bases short and J 8 bases short, with 7 bases between. Germline V lookup: CDR1 MNHEY, CDR2 SVGAGI. This CDR3 is built from 10 residues. The CDR3 protein is CASRYQEAFF. The CDR3 DNA reads TGTGCCAGCAGGTACCAGGAAGCTTTCTTT.

Many counts were recorded for this clonotype. The chain combines TRBV20-1 with TRBJ2-7; no definite D call. The V gene lost 4 bases and the J gene lost 3 bases, with 7 bases spanning the gap. Germline CDR1 and CDR2: DFQATT and SNEGSKA (reference sequence). The CDR3 length is 11 residues. The chain's CDR3 is CSANRDYEQYF. For the CDR3, the DNA is TGCAGTGCTAATAGAGACTACGAGCAGTACTTC.

The chain uses TRBV6-5 and TRBJ1-1; D gene uncertain. Per the germline V gene, CDR1 is MNHEY and CDR2 is SVGAGI. Trimming removed 5 bases at V and 5 bases at J, with 12 bases between. This CDR3 has 13 residues. The CDR3 protein is CASSRTGQTEAFF. The CDR3 region has the DNA TGTGCCAGCAGTCGAACGGGCCAGACTGAAGCTTTCTTT.

V is TRBV5-6 and J is TRBJ1-6; TRBD1 might be the D (5 bases). The CDR3 runs to 14 residues. The V and J ends lost 7 bases and 8 bases respectively, with 16 bases between them. CDR1 and CDR2 from the germline V gene are SGHDT and YYEEEE. CDR3 nucleotide sequence: TGTGCCAGCGTTCAGGGCCAGGGCCATTCACCCCTCCACTTT. Protein sequence: CASVQGQGHSPLHF.

Comments on this clonotype: A read error may account for a junction end that differs from germline. V is TRBV19 and J is TRBJ1-3; possibly TRBD1 for D (5 bases). Germline CDR1 is LNHDA and CDR2 is SQIVND (reference sequence). The length of the CDR3 is 14 residues. As DNA, the CDR3 is TGTGCCAGTAAGGAGACCCATGGGGGAAACGCCATATATTTT. This encodes CASKETHGGNAIYF.

With respect to this clonotype: A much larger clone differs from this one at a single base, so this may be a read error. The rearrangement uses TRBV10-3 and TRBJ2-7, with 7 bases lining up with TRBD2. Germline assignment: CDR1 ENHRY and CDR2 SYGVKD. This CDR3 has 12 amino acids. The CDR3 here is CATSESGGEQYF. CDR3 DNA: TGTGCCACCAGTGAGTCGGGAGGCGAGCAGTACTTC.

As DNA, the CDR3 is TGTGCCAGCAGCTTATTGCGAGCGGGCACTGAAGCTTTCTTT. Translating it yields CASSLLRAGTEAFF. The gene calls are TRBV11-2 and TRBJ1-1; no reliable D call. Trimming pared 2 bases from V and 4 bases from J, leaving 11 bases between. This CDR3 spans 14 amino acids. The germline V gene has CDR1 SGHAT and CDR2 FQNNGV. Variable domain in full (rest from reference TRBV11-2 and TRBJ1-1): EAGVAQSPRYKIIEKRQSVAFWCNPISGHATLYWYQQILGQGPKLLIQFQNNGVVDDSQLPKDRFSAERLKGVDSTLKIQPAKLEDSAVYLCASSLLRAGTEAFFGQGTRLTVV.

J is TRBJ2-7 and V is TRBV24-1; 13 bases are shared with TRBD2. CDR1 and CDR2 (germline): KGHDR, SFDVKD. J lost 3 bases, V lost 4 bases, and 5 bases had no gene match. This CDR3 contains 16 residues. CDR3 coding DNA: TGTGCCACCAGTGACCTAGGACTAGCGGGGGTCTACGAGCAGTACTTC. This sequence encodes CATSDLGLAGVYEQYF.

This clonotype was observed at least ten times. The V gene is TRBV7-2, the J gene TRBJ2-7; maybe TRBD1 (5 bases). V shed 1 base and J shed 2 bases, with 9 bases lying between them. Germline lookup yields CDR1 SGHTA and CDR2 FQGNSA. This CDR3 region has 14 residues. CDR3 amino acids: CASSLGQGTYEQYF. As DNA, the CDR3 is TGTGCCAGCAGCTTAGGCCAGGGAACCTACGAGCAGTACTTC.

Remarks on this clonotype: A junction boundary mismatches the germline segment, possibly from a read error. The V and J genes are TRBV5-1 and TRBJ2-2; D perhaps matches TRBD1 (6 bases). CDR1 is SGHRS, CDR2 YFSETQ, per germline. The CDR3 totals 15 residues. CDR3 in amino acids: CARSWTEENTGELFF. As DNA, the CDR3 is TGCGCCCGCAGCTGGACAGAAGAGAACACCGGGGAGCTGTTTTTT.

This clonotype was observed at least ten times. The J gene is TRBJ1-6, the V gene TRBV12-3 or TRBV12-4; D remains ambiguous. V lost 5 bases and J 9 bases, leaving 8 bases between the germline ends. CDR3 size: 12 residues. In nucleotides, the CDR3 is TGTGCCAGCAGTCCCCCCGGTTCACCCCTCCACTTT. This codes for CASSPPGSPLHF.